The 23 T cell receptor beta chains presented below share a single source sample, sequenced in a study of type 1 and type 2 diabetes patients. The PCR template was genomic DNA. The TCR beta CDR3 region was amplified using 30 forward and 13 reverse primers. MiXCR, applied by TCRdb to the multiplex PCR reads, yields one record per CDR3 protein. The sample consists of some 250,000 distinct CDR3 sequences, roughly 50% of them appearing once. Specimen: peripheral blood mononuclear cells (PBMCs). The receptors shown here come from a man in his late teens or twenties with type 2 diabetes.

This clonotype has just one count. A much more abundant neighbour one base away suggests this may be a read error. The rearrangement uses TRBV2 and TRBJ1-1, with TRBD1 matching 9 bases. Trimming at V came to 6 bases and at J to 1 base, leaving 3 bases not matched to a gene. The CDR3 contains 14 residues. Germline V lookup: CDR1 SNHLY, CDR2 FYNNEI. CDR3 amino acids: CASRGGQGNTEAFF. The CDR3 nucleotides are TGTGCCAGCAGGGGGGGACAGGGGAACACTGAAGCTTTCTTT.

The chain carries TRBV7-3 and TRBJ1-2; TRBD1 matches 10 bases. The germline CDR1 and CDR2 sequences are SGHTA and FQGTGA. Trimming removed 9 bases from V and 6 bases from J; junction bases left unmatched: 13. There are 15 residues in the CDR3. CDR3 in DNA: TGTGCCAGTAGACCAACCGACAGGGGGCTTAATGGCTACACCTTC. Amino acid sequence: CASRPTDRGLNGYTF.

This rearrangement joins TRBV2 to TRBJ2-3; 10 bases fit TRBD2. CDR3 size: 14 residues. Losses at the gene ends were 8 bases for V and 4 bases for J; bases not matched to a gene: 6. The germline V gene encodes CDR1 SNHLY and CDR2 FYNNEI. CDR3 sequence: CASASSGGPDTQYF. CDR3 sequence (DNA): TGTGCCAGCGCCTCTAGCGGGGGTCCAGATACGCAGTATTTT.

The chain joins TRBV5-1 to TRBJ2-5, with 7 positions matching TRBD2. The CDR3 is 16 residues long. Germline CDR1 reads SGHRS; CDR2 reads YFSETQ. With 6 bases clipped from V and 2 bases from J, the junction kept 13 bases outside the gene matches. The CDR3 DNA follows: TGCGCCAGCACCTACGGGCCTAGCGGCACTCAAGAGACCCAGTACTTC. Amino acids: CASTYGPSGTQETQYF.

The J gene is TRBJ1-1, the V gene TRBV28, with D possibly TRBD1 on 5 matching bases. This CDR3 comprises 16 residues. Germline CDR1 and CDR2: MDHEN and SYDVKM. V was clipped by 4 bases and J by 1 base, with 16 bases between them. The CDR3 loop is CASSSHTPTGNTEAFF. The CDR3 nucleotides are TGTGCCAGCAGTTCCCACACGCCCACAGGGAACACTGAAGCTTTCTTT.

The chain carries TRBV2 and TRBJ2-4; D not certain. From germline, CDR1 is SNHLY and CDR2 FYNNEI. V was clipped by 5 bases and J by 5 bases, with 10 bases between them. The CDR3 has 13 residues. The chain's CDR3 is CASSLFPENIQYF. CDR3 nucleotides: TGTGCCAGCAGTTTGTTCCCAGAAAACATTCAGTACTTC.

J is TRBJ2-2 and V is TRBV7-9, with a weak D call TRBD1 (6 bases). Germline CDR1 SEHNR, CDR2 FQNEAQ (reference sequence). CDR3 length equals 13 residues. Trimming cost V 2 bases and J 11 bases, with 12 bases left between them. CDR3 sequence reads: CASSLTPDSELFF. CDR3 sequence (DNA): TGTGCCAGCAGCTTAACTCCGGACAGCGAGCTGTTTTTT.

This chain links TRBV6-6 with TRBJ1-1, with D tentatively TRBD1 (6 bases). The ends were cut back, 8 bases at V and 6 bases at J, with 13 bases in the middle. In germline, CDR1 is MNHNY, CDR2 SVGAGI (reference sequence). The CDR3 contains 12 residues. The CDR3 DNA reads as TGTGCCAGCGGGGACACCAGAGCTGAAGCTTTCTTT. It translates to CASGDTRAEAFF.

V and J are TRBV10-2 and TRBJ1-2; D gene unclear. Germline CDR1 is WSHSY and CDR2 is SAAADI. Trimming took 3 bases from V and 3 from J, leaving 8 bases between them. This CDR3 contains 13 residues. The CDR3 reads CASSETEHYGYTF. The CDR3 region has the DNA TGCGCCAGCAGTGAAACAGAACACTATGGCTACACCTTC.

This clonotype was seen at least ten times. The gene calls are TRBV2 and TRBJ2-1, with D uncertain. This CDR3 comprises 13 residues. Deletions cut 1 base from V and 8 bases from J, with 9 bases between. From germline, CDR1 is SNHLY and CDR2 FYNNEI. CDR3 region: CASSEDRVDEQFF. The CDR3 DNA reads as TGTGCCAGCAGTGAAGACCGCGTGGATGAGCAGTTCTTC. Full variable domain (remainder filled in from reference TRBV2 and TRBJ2-1): EPEVTQTPSHQVTQMGQEVILRCVPISNHLYFYWYRQILGQKVEFLVSFYNNEISEKSEIFDDQFSVERPDGSNFTLKIRSTKLEDSAMYFCASSEDRVDEQFFGPGTRLTVL.

This clonotype was detected a few times. The gene calls are TRBV11-2 and TRBJ1-1; D gene ambiguous. The CDR3 sequence is 14 residues long. Trimming took 4 bases from V and 3 from J, leaving 12 bases between them. From germline, CDR1 is SGHAT and CDR2 FQNNGV. The CDR3: CASSSVPGYTEAFF. The CDR3 bases are TGTGCCAGCAGCTCAGTCCCCGGTTACACTGAAGCTTTCTTT. The full variable domain, rest sourced from reference TRBV11-2 and TRBJ1-1, is EAGVAQSPRYKIIEKRQSVAFWCNPISGHATLYWYQQILGQGPKLLIQFQNNGVVDDSQLPKDRFSAERLKGVDSTLKIQPAKLEDSAVYLCASSSVPGYTEAFFGQGTRLTVV.

The rearrangement links TRBV6-5 to TRBJ1-4; no clear D. The V end lost 2 bases, the J end lost 8 bases, and 15 bases lay between the germline ends. The CDR3 sequence is 15 residues long. The germline CDR1 and CDR2 sequences are MNHEY and SVGAGI. This CDR3 is CASSYKEWTAEKLFF. CDR3 bases: TGTGCCAGCAGTTACAAAGAATGGACGGCCGAAAAACTGTTTTTT.

The CDR3 nucleotides read TGTGCCGCAGGGGAGGGGCATGAAAAACTGTTTTTT. Protein product: CAAGEGHEKLFF. This rearrangement joins TRBV28 to TRBJ1-4; TRBD1 might be the D (6 bases). Germline-derived CDR1 and CDR2 are MDHEN and SYDVKM. The CDR3 is 12 residues long. Trimming stripped 11 bases from V and 6 bases from J, with 13 bases between.

This clonotype was counted between two and nine times. Mismatch with germline at one junction end may stem from a read error. The chain is built from TRBV7-9 and TRBJ2-7; possible D gene TRBD1, 6 bases. Per the germline V gene, CDR1 is SEHNR and CDR2 is FQNEAQ (reference sequence). There are 14 residues in the CDR3. CDR3 residues: CASSQEGVTYEQYF. The CDR3 DNA is TGCGCCAGCAGCCAAGAGGGGGTTACCTACGAGCAGTACTTC.

The rearrangement joins TRBV20-1 to TRBJ1-1; D is perhaps TRBD1 (6 bases). V was pared by 2 bases and J by 0 bases, with 13 bases between. Germline V gene data show CDR1 as DFQATT and CDR2 as SNEGSKA (reference sequence). This CDR3 contains 15 residues. CDR3 nucleotides: TGCAGTGCTAGAAATGCACAGGGAGTGAACACTGAAGCTTTCTTT. Translation gives CSARNAQGVNTEAFF.

J is TRBJ2-3 and V is TRBV20-1; TRBD2 matches at 9 bases. Germline loops: CDR1 DFQATT, CDR2 SNEGSKA (reference sequence). Germline trimming cut 5 bases from V and 5 bases from J; bases unmatched to any gene: 8. The CDR3 totals 14 residues. For the CDR3, the DNA is TGCAGTGCTCGTAGCGGGAGTGCACAAGATACGCAGTATTTT. Translated, it gives CSARSGSAQDTQYF.

The table lists this clonotype with a few counts. The rearrangement links TRBV5-1 to TRBJ1-1, with D possibly being TRBD1 (6 bases). V shed 2 bases and J shed 12 bases, with 17 bases lying between them. The CDR3 runs to 13 residues. The germline gives CDR1 SGHRS, CDR2 YFSETQ. The CDR3 sequence: CASSLGDSGQSFF. The CDR3 region has the DNA TGCGCCAGCAGCTTAGGGGATTCAGGACAGTCTTTCTTT. Together with reference TRBV5-1 and TRBJ1-1, the CDR3 gives the full variable domain: KAGVTQTPRYLIKTRGQQVTLSCSPISGHRSVSWYQQTPGQGLQFLFEYFSETQRNKGNFPGRFSGRQFSNSRSEMNVSTLELGDSALYLCASSLGDSGQSFFGQGTRLTVV.

The V gene is TRBV20-1, the J gene TRBJ2-5, with 8 bases matching TRBD2. The CDR3 spans 16 residues. The germline CDR1 and CDR2 sequences are DFQATT and SNEGSKA (reference sequence). Unmatched junction bases numbered 12, after V lost 5 bases and J lost 1 base. DNA for the CDR3: TGCAGTGCTGGGGTAGTGGCGGGGGGAATCCAAGAGACCCAGTACTTC. This sequence encodes CSAGVVAGGIQETQYF.

In its sample, this clonotype was seen a few times. The J gene is TRBJ2-5, the V gene TRBV6-1; 14 nucleotides match TRBD2. J gave up 4 bases and V 7 bases, and 11 bases lay outside the gene matches. The length of the CDR3 is 17 residues. Germline V CDR1 and CDR2: MNHNS, SASEGT. The CDR3 DNA is TGTGCCAGCATCCGACTAGCGGGAGGGGCGCTTCGAGAGACCCAGTACTTC. Translation gives CASIRLAGGALRETQYF.

The chain combines TRBV18 with TRBJ2-7, with D perhaps matching TRBD1 or TRBD2 (5 bases each). This CDR3 is built from 15 residues. V lost 1 base to trimming and J lost 1 base, with 11 bases between them. Germline values: CDR1 KGHSH, CDR2 LQKENI. CDR3 nucleotides: TGTGCCAGCTCACCACGTATGGGACCTTCCTACGAGCAGTACTTC. It translates to CASSPRMGPSYEQYF.

The chain links TRBV6-7 to TRBJ2-1; 8 nucleotides line up with TRBD2. TRBV6-7 is given ORF status, its function remaining uncertain. V lost 5 bases to trimming and J lost 5 bases; unmatched junction nucleotides: 8. There are 15 residues in the CDR3. CDR3 nucleotides: TGTGCCAGCAGTGGACCAGCGGGAGTGAACAATGAGCAGTTCTTC. This encodes CASSGPAGVNNEQFF.

The V and J genes are TRBV30 and TRBJ1-6; a possible D gene is TRBD1 (6 bases). V shed 2 bases and J shed 0 bases, with 11 bases lying between them. This CDR3 is 16 amino acids long. From germline, CDR1 is GTSNPN and CDR2 SVGIG (reference sequence). The CDR3 sequence: CAWSSDRSSYNSPLHF. The CDR3 DNA reads as TGTGCCTGGAGTTCAGACAGGAGCTCCTATAATTCACCCCTCCACTTT.

In its sample, this clonotype was seen a few times. The rearrangement links TRBV10-3 to TRBJ1-5; weak D call: TRBD1 (6 bases). The germline V gene has CDR1 ENHRY and CDR2 SYGVKD. Trimming removed 2 bases from V and 4 bases from J, with 9 bases in between. CDR3 length: 14 amino acids. The CDR3 here is CAISEIGGNQPQHF. In DNA form, the CDR3 reads TGTGCCATCAGTGAGATAGGGGGAAATCAGCCCCAGCATTTT.